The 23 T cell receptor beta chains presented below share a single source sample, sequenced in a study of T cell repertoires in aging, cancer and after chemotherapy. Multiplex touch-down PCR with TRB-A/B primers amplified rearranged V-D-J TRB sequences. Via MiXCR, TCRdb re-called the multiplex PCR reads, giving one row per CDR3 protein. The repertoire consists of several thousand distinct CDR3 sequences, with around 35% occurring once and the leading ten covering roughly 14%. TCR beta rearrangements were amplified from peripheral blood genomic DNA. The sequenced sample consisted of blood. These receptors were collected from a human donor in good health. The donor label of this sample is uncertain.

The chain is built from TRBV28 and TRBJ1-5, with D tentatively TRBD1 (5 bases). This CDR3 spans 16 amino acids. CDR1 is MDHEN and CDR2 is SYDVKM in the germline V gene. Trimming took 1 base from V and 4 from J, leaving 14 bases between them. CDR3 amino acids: CASSLSRAGLNQPQHF. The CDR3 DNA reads TGTGCCAGCAGTTTATCTCGGGCAGGGCTTAATCAGCCCCAGCATTTT.

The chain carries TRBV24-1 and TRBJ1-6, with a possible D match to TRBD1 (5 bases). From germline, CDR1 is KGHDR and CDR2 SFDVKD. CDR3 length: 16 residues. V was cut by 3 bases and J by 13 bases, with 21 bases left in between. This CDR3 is CATSDPPPGQDFPLHF. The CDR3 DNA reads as TGTGCCACCAGTGATCCCCCCCCGGGGCAGGACTTTCCCCTCCACTTT.

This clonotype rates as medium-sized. Here the CDR3 reads CASSTAGGWQETQYF. CDR3 DNA sequence: TGTGCCAGTAGTACTGCAGGTGGCTGGCAAGAGACCCAGTACTTC. The chain recombines TRBV19 with TRBJ2-5; D unresolved. CDR3 length: 15 amino acids. Germline CDR1 LNHDA, CDR2 SQIVND (reference sequence). V was cut by 4 bases and J by 2 bases, with 14 bases left in between.

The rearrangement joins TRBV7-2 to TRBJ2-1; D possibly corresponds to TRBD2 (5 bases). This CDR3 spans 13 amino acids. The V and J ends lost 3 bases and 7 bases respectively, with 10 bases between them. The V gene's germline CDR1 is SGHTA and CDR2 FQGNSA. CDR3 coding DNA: TGTGCCAGCAGCTTGAGCGGCGGAAATGAGCAGTTCTTC. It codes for CASSLSGGNEQFF.

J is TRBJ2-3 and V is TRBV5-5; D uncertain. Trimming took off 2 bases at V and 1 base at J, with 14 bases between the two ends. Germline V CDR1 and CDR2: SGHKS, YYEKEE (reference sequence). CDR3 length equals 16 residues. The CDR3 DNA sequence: TGTGCCAGCAGCTTATTATACCAAGGAGGCACAGATACGCAGTATTTT. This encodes CASSLLYQGGTDTQYF. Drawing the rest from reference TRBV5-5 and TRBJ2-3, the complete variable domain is DAGVTQSPTHLIKTRGQQVTLRCSPISGHKSVSWYQQVLGQGPQFIFQYYEKEERGRGNFPDRFSARQFPNYSSELNVNALLLGDSALYLCASSLLYQGGTDTQYFGPGTRLTVL.

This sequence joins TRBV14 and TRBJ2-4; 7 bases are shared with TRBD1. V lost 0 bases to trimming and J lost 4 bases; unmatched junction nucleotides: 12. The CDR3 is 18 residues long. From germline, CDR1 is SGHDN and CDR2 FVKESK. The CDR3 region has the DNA TGTGCCAGCAGCCAAGAGTTTTTTTTGCCGGGACAGAAAAACATTCAGTACTTC. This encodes CASSQEFFLPGQKNIQYF.

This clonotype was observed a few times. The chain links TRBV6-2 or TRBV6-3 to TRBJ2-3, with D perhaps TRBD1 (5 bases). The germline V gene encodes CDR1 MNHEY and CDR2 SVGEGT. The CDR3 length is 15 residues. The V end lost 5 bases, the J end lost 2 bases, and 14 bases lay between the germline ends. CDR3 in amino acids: CASSKHQGSTDTQYF. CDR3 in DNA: TGTGCCAGCAGTAAACACCAGGGATCCACAGATACGCAGTATTTT.

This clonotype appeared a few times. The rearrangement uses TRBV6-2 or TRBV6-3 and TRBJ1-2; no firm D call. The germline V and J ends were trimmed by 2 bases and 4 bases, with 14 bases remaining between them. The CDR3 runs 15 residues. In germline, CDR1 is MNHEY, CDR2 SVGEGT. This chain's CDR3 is CASSYGPGSFYGYTF. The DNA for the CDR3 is TGTGCCAGCAGTTACGGACCGGGTTCCTTCTATGGCTACACCTTC.

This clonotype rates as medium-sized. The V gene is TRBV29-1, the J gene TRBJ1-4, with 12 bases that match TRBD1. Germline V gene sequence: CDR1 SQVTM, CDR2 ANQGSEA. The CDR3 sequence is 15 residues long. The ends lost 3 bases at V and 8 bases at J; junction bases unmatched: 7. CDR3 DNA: TGCAGCGTTGAGTTTCCCGGGACAGGGGGCGAAAAACTGTTTTTT. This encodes CSVEFPGTGGEKLFF.

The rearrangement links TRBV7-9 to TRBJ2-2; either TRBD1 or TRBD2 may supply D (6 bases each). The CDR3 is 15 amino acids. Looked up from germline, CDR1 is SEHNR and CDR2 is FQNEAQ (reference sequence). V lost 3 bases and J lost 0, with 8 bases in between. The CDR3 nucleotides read TGTGCCAGCAGCTTGGAGGGGGCGAACACCGGGGAGCTGTTTTTT. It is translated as CASSLEGANTGELFF.

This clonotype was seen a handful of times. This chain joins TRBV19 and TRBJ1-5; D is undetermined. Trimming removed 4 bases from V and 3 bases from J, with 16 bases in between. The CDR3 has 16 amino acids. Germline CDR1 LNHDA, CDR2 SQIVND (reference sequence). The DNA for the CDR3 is TGTGCCAGTAGTACCGGAAAGGCTATTGTCAATCAGCCCCAGCATTTT. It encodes CASSTGKAIVNQPQHF.

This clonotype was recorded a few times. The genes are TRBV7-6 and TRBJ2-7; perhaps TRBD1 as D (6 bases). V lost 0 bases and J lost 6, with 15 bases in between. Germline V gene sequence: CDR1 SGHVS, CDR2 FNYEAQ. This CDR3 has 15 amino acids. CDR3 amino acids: CASSLAAGAGSEQYF. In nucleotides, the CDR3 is TGTGCCAGCAGCTTAGCGGCAGGGGCAGGCTCCGAGCAGTACTTC.

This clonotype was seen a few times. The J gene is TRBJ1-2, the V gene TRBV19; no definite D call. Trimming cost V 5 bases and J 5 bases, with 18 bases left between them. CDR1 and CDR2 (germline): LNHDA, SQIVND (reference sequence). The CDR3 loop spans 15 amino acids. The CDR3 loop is CASSLPDGPLYGYTF. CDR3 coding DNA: TGTGCCAGTAGTCTCCCGGACGGGCCTCTATATGGCTACACCTTC.

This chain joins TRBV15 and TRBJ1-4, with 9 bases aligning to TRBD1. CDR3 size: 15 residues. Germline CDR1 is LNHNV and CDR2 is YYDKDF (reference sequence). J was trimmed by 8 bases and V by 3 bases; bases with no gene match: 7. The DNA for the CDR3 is TGTGCCACCAGCAGGGCCGGGACAGGGCGCGAAAAACTGTTTTTT. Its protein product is CATSRAGTGREKLFF.

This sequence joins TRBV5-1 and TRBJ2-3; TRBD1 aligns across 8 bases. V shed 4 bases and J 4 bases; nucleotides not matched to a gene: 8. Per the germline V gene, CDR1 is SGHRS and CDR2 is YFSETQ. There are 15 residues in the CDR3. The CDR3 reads CASSRAAGGSDTQYF. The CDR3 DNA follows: TGCGCCAGCAGCCGAGCGGCAGGGGGCTCAGATACGCAGTATTTT.

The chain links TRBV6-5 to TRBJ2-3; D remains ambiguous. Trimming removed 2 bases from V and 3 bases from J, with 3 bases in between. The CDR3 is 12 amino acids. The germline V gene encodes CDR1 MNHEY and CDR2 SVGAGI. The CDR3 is CASSYTTDTQYF. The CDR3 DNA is TGTGCCAGCAGTTACACGACAGATACGCAGTATTTT.

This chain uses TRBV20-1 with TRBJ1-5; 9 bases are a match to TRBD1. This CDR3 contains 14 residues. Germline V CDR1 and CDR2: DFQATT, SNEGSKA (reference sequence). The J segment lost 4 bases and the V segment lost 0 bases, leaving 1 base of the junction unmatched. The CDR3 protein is CSAREGTGNQPQHF. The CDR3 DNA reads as TGCAGTGCTAGAGAGGGGACAGGGAATCAGCCCCAGCATTTT.

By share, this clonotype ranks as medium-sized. This CDR3 reads CAWSGKGTEAFF. Written as DNA, the CDR3 is TGTGCCTGGAGTGGCAAGGGCACTGAAGCTTTCTTT. This chain connects TRBV30 to TRBJ1-1, with D uncertain. CDR1 is GTSNPN and CDR2 is SVGIG in the germline V gene (reference sequence). This CDR3 contains 12 residues. V was trimmed by 1 base and J by 4 bases, leaving 7 bases between them.

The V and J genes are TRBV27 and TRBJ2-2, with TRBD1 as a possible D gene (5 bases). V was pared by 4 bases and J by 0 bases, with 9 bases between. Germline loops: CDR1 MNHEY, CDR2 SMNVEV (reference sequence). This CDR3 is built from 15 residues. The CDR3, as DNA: TGTGCCAGCAGTTCGGACATCGCGAACACCGGGGAGCTGTTTTTT. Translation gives CASSSDIANTGELFF.

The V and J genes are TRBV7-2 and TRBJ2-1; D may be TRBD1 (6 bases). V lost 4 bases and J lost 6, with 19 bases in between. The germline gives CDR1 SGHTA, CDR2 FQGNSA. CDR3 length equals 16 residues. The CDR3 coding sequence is TGTGCCAGCAGCTCCAACAGGGCGCCGATTAGCAATGAGCAGTTCTTC. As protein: CASSSNRAPISNEQFF.

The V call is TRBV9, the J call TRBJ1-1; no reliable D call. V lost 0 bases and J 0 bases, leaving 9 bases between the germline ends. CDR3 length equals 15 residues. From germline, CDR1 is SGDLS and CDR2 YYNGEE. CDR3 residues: CASSVGGAVNTEAFF. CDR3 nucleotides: TGTGCCAGCAGCGTAGGAGGAGCAGTGAACACTGAAGCTTTCTTT.

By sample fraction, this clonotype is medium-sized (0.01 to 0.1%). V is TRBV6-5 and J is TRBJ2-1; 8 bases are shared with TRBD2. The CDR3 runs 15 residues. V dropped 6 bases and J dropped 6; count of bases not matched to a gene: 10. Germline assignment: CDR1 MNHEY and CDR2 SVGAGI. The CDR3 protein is CASSQSGGPPNEQFF. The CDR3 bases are TGTGCCAGCAGCCAGAGCGGGGGTCCTCCCAATGAGCAGTTCTTC.

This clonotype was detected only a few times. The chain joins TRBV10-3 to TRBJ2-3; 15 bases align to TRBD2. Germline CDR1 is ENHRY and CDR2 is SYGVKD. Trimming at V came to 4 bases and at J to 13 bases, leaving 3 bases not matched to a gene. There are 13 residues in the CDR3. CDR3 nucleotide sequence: TGTGCCATCAGTGCGCGGACTAGCGGGGGGGAGTATTTT. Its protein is CAISARTSGGEYF.